Each of the 19 T cell receptor beta chains below was sequenced from the same sample in a study of T cell repertoires in cytomegalovirus infection. TCRdb processed the reads anew with MiXCR; each CDR3 protein has one entry. The repertoire has roughly 920,000 distinct CDR3 sequences, 31% of them found once; the top ten carry around 15%. For these receptors, no antigen is known. The sample was cultured CD8+ T cells from PBMCs, taken from culture after CMV antigen stimulation. These TCRs come from a human donor in good health (CMV status not recorded). Some clones in this sample may be carry-over from other donors' samples.

The gene calls are TRBV27 and TRBJ2-7, with a possible D match to TRBD1 (6 bases). Germline-derived CDR1 and CDR2 are MNHEY and SMNVEV (reference sequence). The length of the CDR3 is 15 residues. V shed 6 bases and J shed 7 bases, with 22 bases lying between them. CDR3 amino acids: CASSIPGDPPREQYF. The CDR3 region has the DNA TGTGCCAGCAGCATCCCAGGGGACCCTCCCAGGGAGCAGTACTTC.

This clonotype was counted between two and nine times. The gene calls are TRBV20-1 and TRBJ1-2; the D gene is possibly TRBD1 (5 bases). Germline V gene sequence: CDR1 DFQATT, CDR2 SNEGSKA (reference sequence). This CDR3 contains 11 residues. Trimming removed 3 bases from V and 5 bases from J, with 7 bases in between. The CDR3, as DNA: TGCAGTGCTAGGCAGGGATATGGCTACACCTTC. Protein sequence: CSARQGYGYTF.

The rearrangement uses TRBV27 and TRBJ2-3, with D hard to call. The CDR3 covers 16 residues. V lost 5 bases and J lost 4, with 19 bases in between. Germline lookup yields CDR1 MNHEY and CDR2 SMNVEV (reference sequence). The CDR3 DNA reads as TGTGCCAGCAGTCAAAACCCGCGCGGAAGCGCAGATACGCAGTATTTT. It codes for CASSQNPRGSADTQYF.

A few counts support this clonotype. The chain recombines TRBV12-3 or TRBV12-4 with TRBJ2-7, with a weak D call TRBD2 (5 bases). Trimming stripped 7 bases from V and 3 bases from J, with 16 bases between. This CDR3 contains 14 residues. CDR3 bases: TGTGCCAGCACCTCCCCCGGGGTCCACTACGAGCAGTACTTC. It specifies CASTSPGVHYEQYF.

This clonotype appeared many times. V and J are TRBV12-3 or TRBV12-4 and TRBJ2-3; 9 nucleotides agree with TRBD2. There are 17 residues in the CDR3. Trimming removed 5 bases from V and 5 bases from J; junction bases left unmatched: 14. In DNA form, the CDR3 reads TGTGCCAGCAGTCCCGAGGTCGAGCGGGGGGCGGAAGATACGCAGTATTTT. Translated, it gives CASSPEVERGAEDTQYF.

This clonotype was recorded a few times. This chain joins TRBV7-9 and TRBJ1-3, with TRBD1 identical over 8 bases. CDR1 and CDR2 (germline): SEHNR, FQNEAQ (reference sequence). The V segment lost 4 bases and the J segment 2 bases; nucleotides outside the gene matches: 7. The CDR3 contains 16 residues. CDR3 nucleotide sequence: TGTGCCAGCAGCTCTCGGACAGGGCCAACTGGAAACACCATATATTTT. It yields the protein CASSSRTGPTGNTIYF.

This chain links TRBV4-1 with TRBJ1-6, with D perhaps matching TRBD1 (5 bases). The CDR3 has 15 residues. V lost 0 bases and J 11 bases, leaving 14 bases between the germline ends. Per germline, CDR1 MGHRA and CDR2 YSYEKL. The CDR3 protein is CASSQDMGDRTPLHF. DNA of the CDR3: TGCGCCAGCAGCCAAGATATGGGGGATCGAACACCCCTCCACTTT.

Regarding this clonotype: A junction end diverges from the germline sequence, so it may reflect a read error. CDR3 DNA: TGCGCCAGTAGCCAAGGGTTCTGGGAATATAATTCACCCCTCCACTTT. Protein: CASSQGFWEYNSPLHF. The gene calls are TRBV4-3 and TRBJ1-6; D is ambiguous. The CDR3 has 16 residues. The germline gives CDR1 LGHNA, CDR2 YSLEER.

V is TRBV6-5 and J is TRBJ2-5, with 7 bases aligning to TRBD1. Germline loops: CDR1 MNHEY, CDR2 SVGAGI. The V gene end was trimmed by 5 bases and the J gene end by 5 bases; junction bases not matched to a gene: 5. The CDR3 contains 13 residues. Here the CDR3 reads CASSTRGSETQYF. The DNA of the CDR3 is TGTGCCAGCAGTACCAGGGGGTCGGAGACCCAGTACTTC.

J is TRBJ2-7 and V is TRBV3-1; D unclear. The CDR3 consists of 14 residues. CDR1 and CDR2 from the germline V gene are LGHDT and YNNKEL (reference sequence). Trimming removed 1 base from V and 9 bases from J, with 16 bases in between. Written as DNA, the CDR3 is TGTGCCAGCAGCCAAGGACACCCAAGTGATTGGCAGTACGTC. This codes for CASSQGHPSDWQYV.

A note on this clonotype: This clone may be a read error of a much larger clone one base away. This chain links TRBV5-5 with TRBJ2-4; D not certain. In germline, CDR1 is SGHKS, CDR2 YYEKEE (reference sequence). CDR3 length equals 13 residues. The CDR3 protein is CDSSLVGSNIQYF. The CDR3 DNA reads TGTGACAGCAGCTTGGTGGGGTCAAACATTCAGTACTTC.

This clonotype was seen many times. The chain employs TRBV3-1 and TRBJ1-1, with D perhaps matching TRBD1 (6 bases). The CDR3 runs 17 residues. Germline CDR1 and CDR2: LGHDT and YNNKEL (reference sequence). Trimming removed 1 base from V and 1 base from J, with 16 bases in between. CDR3 region: CASSQVSTGWRNTEAFF. CDR3 bases: TGTGCCAGCAGCCAAGTATCCACAGGGTGGAGGAACACTGAAGCTTTCTTT.

The chain's CDR3 is CASKPQGYEKLFF. CDR3 coding DNA: TGTGCCAGCAAGCCCCAGGGCTATGAAAAACTGTTTTTT. The rearrangement joins TRBV6-6 to TRBJ1-4; possibly TRBD1 for D (5 bases). The CDR3 contains 13 residues. CDR1 and CDR2 (germline): MNHNY, SVGAGI (reference sequence). V lost 7 bases and J 6 bases, leaving 12 bases between the germline ends.

About this clonotype: This may come from a read error, since a much larger clone is one base off. The V and J genes are TRBV19 and TRBJ2-7, with a weak D call TRBD1 (6 bases). V was pared by 3 bases and J by 5 bases, with 17 bases between. This CDR3 comprises 15 residues. The germline gives CDR1 LNHDA, CDR2 SQIVND (reference sequence). The CDR3 loop reads CASSIFAGARDEQYF. As DNA, the CDR3 is TGTGCCAGTAGTATCTTCGCAGGGGCGAGGGACGAGCAGTACTTC.

The genes are TRBV7-2 and TRBJ1-2, with 7 positions matching TRBD1. The CDR3 has 15 residues. V was pared by 2 bases and J by 3 bases, with 6 bases of the junction left unmatched. In germline, CDR1 is SGHTA, CDR2 FQGNSA. The CDR3 coding sequence is TGTGCCAGCAGCTTACCCCTCGACAGGGACTATGGCTACACCTTC. It translates to CASSLPLDRDYGYTF.

The V gene is TRBV4-1, the J gene TRBJ1-6; perhaps TRBD1 as D (6 bases). The length of the CDR3 is 17 residues. Per germline, CDR1 MGHRA and CDR2 YSYEKL. The V end lost 1 base, the J end lost 10 bases, and 20 bases lay between the germline ends. The CDR3 sequence is CASSQASFLQGRSPLHF. In DNA form, the CDR3 reads TGCGCCAGCAGCCAAGCCAGCTTCCTACAGGGTAGATCACCCCTCCACTTT.

This clonotype came up a few times. This chain's CDR3 is CAISESPGRLSDTQYF. The DNA for the CDR3 is TGTGCCATCAGTGAGTCCCCCGGACGCCTCTCAGATACGCAGTATTTT. The chain employs TRBV10-3 and TRBJ2-3, with D unclear. The V gene lost 0 bases and the J gene lost 4 bases, with 14 bases spanning the gap. The CDR3 loop spans 16 amino acids. Germline V gene lookup returns CDR1 ENHRY and CDR2 SYGVKD.

This clonotype has a handful of counts. The chain is built from TRBV12-3 or TRBV12-4 and TRBJ2-2, with D possibly being TRBD1 (6 bases). The V gene lost 3 bases and the J gene lost 3 bases, with 17 bases spanning the gap. CDR3 size: 17 residues. The CDR3 DNA follows: TGTGCCAGCAGTTTCACCCTGGGGGCAAGGGACACCGGGGAGCTGTTTTTT. It specifies CASSFTLGARDTGELFF.

This clonotype was counted many times. This rearrangement joins TRBV11-2 to TRBJ2-5; TRBD2 aligns across 14 bases. The CDR3 runs 18 residues. Germline CDR1 reads SGHAT; CDR2 reads FQNNGV. V lost 4 bases to trimming and J lost 2 bases; unmatched junction nucleotides: 9. The CDR3, as DNA: TGTGCCAGCAGCTACGGACTAGCGGGGGGACCACTTCAAGAGACCCAGTACTTC. Translating gives CASSYGLAGGPLQETQYF.